Listed below are T cell receptor beta chains from one sample, sequenced in a study of cytomegalovirus exposure and HLA in healthy donors. Repertoires were generated with immunoSEQ multiplex PCR, while TCRdb's copy carries only in-frame clones and drops some. The sample holds tens of thousands of clones, about 73% seen once. The sequenced sample consisted of PBMCs. The receptors stem from a man between 40 and 49 years old in good health and CMV-seronegative. CDR3s include the opening cysteine and the closing phenylalanine or tryptophan. Each record gives: D gene, J gene, clone size, V gene, CDR3 DNA, CDR3 protein. D genes are given only for firm matches. Only some rows state a clone size, as once, few, many or a class for expanded clones.

D: TRBD1
J: TRBJ2-7
size: NA
V: TRBV27
DNA: TGTGCCAGCAGTTTAGGGACAGGAGCGTACGAGCAGTACTTC
CDR3: CASSLGTGAYEQYF

D: NA
J: TRBJ1-1
size: NA
V: TRBV19
DNA: TGTGCCAGTAGTATCCCCCGGGGGACGCACACTGAAGCTTTCTTT
CDR3: CASSIPRGTHTEAFF

D: TRBD2
J: TRBJ2-7
size: NA
V: TRBV19
DNA: TGTGCCAGTAGTATAGGTCCCGGGGGGTCCTACGAGCAGTACTTC
CDR3: CASSIGPGGSYEQYF

D: TRBD1
J: TRBJ2-7
size: NA
V: TRBV11-2
DNA: TGTGCCAGCAGCCCCAGACAGGGGCACAGCGAGCAGTACTTC
CDR3: CASSPRQGHSEQYF

D: TRBD1
J: TRBJ1-1
size: NA
V: TRBV7-8
DNA: TGTGCCAGCAGCTTATGGCGGACAGGGGGGAACACTGAAGCTTTCTTT
CDR3: CASSLWRTGGNTEAFF

D: NA
J: TRBJ1-1
size: NA
V: TRBV6-5
DNA: TGTGCCAGCAGTTACGAAGGGAGGCAGGAAGCTTTCTTT
CDR3: CASSYEGRQEAFF

D: TRBD2
J: TRBJ2-2
size: once
V: TRBV13
DNA: TGTGCCAGCAGTACTCTAGCGGGAGCCACCGGGGAGCTGTTTTTT
CDR3: CASSTLAGATGELFF

D: TRBD2
J: TRBJ2-7
size: NA
V: TRBV5-4
DNA: TGTGCCAGCAGCTTGGGGCTAGCGGGAGGCGACTCCTACGAGCAGTACTTC
CDR3: CASSLGLAGGDSYEQYF

D: NA
J: TRBJ1-5
size: NA
V: TRBV6-1
DNA: TGTGCCAGCAGTGAATCCAGGCCAAATGGCAATCAGCCCCAGCATTTT
CDR3: CASSESRPNGNQPQHF

D: NA
J: TRBJ2-6
size: NA
V: TRBV28
DNA: TGTGCCAGCTCCCACCAGACAGGACTTTTCTCTGGGGCCAACGTCCTGACTTTC
CDR3: CASSHQTGLFSGANVLTF

D: NA
J: TRBJ2-2
size: few
V: TRBV27
DNA: TGTGCCAGCAGTTTATCGCGCACCGGGGAGCTGTTTTTT
CDR3: CASSLSRTGELFF

D: NA
J: TRBJ2-2
size: NA
V: TRBV19
DNA: TGTGCCAGTAGATCTCGGGTTTTCACCGGGGAGCTGTTTTTT
CDR3: CASRSRVFTGELFF

D: TRBD1
J: TRBJ1-2
size: NA
V: TRBV19
DNA: TGTGCCAGCCGTCCCGTGACAGGGGGCGCAAAGTCTGGCTACACCTTC
CDR3: CASRPVTGGAKSGYTF

D: NA
J: TRBJ2-1
size: NA
V: TRBV5-6
DNA: TGTGCCAGCAGCTTAATTGGGGACTCCTCCTACAATGAGCAGTTCTTC
CDR3: CASSLIGDSSYNEQFF

D: TRBD1
J: TRBJ1-1
size: NA
V: TRBV6-1
DNA: TGTGCCAGCAACCGACAGGGGGCGGTTGAAGCTTTCTTT
CDR3: CASNRQGAVEAFF

D: NA
J: TRBJ2-5
size: NA
V: TRBV29-1
DNA: TGCAGCGTCCAGGCCCGCTTCGTAGAGACCCAGTACTTC
CDR3: CSVQARFVETQYF

D: NA
J: TRBJ2-7
size: NA
V: TRBV2
DNA: TGTGCCAGCAGTTACGACACCTACGAGCAGTACTTC
CDR3: CASSYDTYEQYF

D: TRBD2
J: TRBJ2-3
size: NA
V: TRBV7-3
DNA: TGTGCCAGCAGCTCCGACAGGACGAGTTCTTGGCTAGCGGGAGATACGCAGTATTTT
CDR3: CASSSDRTSSWLAGDTQYF

D: TRBD1
J: TRBJ1-3
size: NA
V: TRBV6-1
DNA: TGTGCCAGTCGCACAGGGGACTCTGGAAACACCATATATTTT
CDR3: CASRTGDSGNTIYF

D: TRBD2
J: TRBJ2-2
size: NA
V: TRBV7-2
DNA: TGTGCCAGCAGCTTATCGACTAGCGGGAACACCGGGGAGCTGTTTTTT
CDR3: CASSLSTSGNTGELFF

D: NA
J: TRBJ2-7
size: NA
V: TRBV5-6
DNA: TGTGCCAGCAGCGCCGGGGTATTCTACGAGCAGTACTTC
CDR3: CASSAGVFYEQYF

D: TRBD1
J: TRBJ2-7
size: once
V: TRBV5-1
DNA: TGCGCCAGCAGCCCATGGGACAGGGTCAACGAGCAGTACTTC
CDR3: CASSPWDRVNEQYF

D: NA
J: TRBJ2-5
size: NA
V: TRBV9
DNA: TGTGCCAGCAGCGTAGAGGGGGGGAGACTACAAGAGACCCAGTACTTC
CDR3: CASSVEGGRLQETQYF

D: NA
J: TRBJ1-4
size: NA
V: TRBV30
DNA: TGTGCCTGGAGTAGACGGGGGGGCCTAGGTGAAAAACTGTTTTTT
CDR3: CAWSRRGGLGEKLFF

D: NA
J: TRBJ2-1
size: NA
V: TRBV4-1
DNA: TGCGCCAGCAGCCAAGATGGAGTAGGCGGGACCTACAATGAGCAGTTCTTC
CDR3: CASSQDGVGGTYNEQFF

D: NA
J: TRBJ2-5
size: NA
V: TRBV7-6
DNA: TGTGCCAGCAGCAATCCGAGGGTGGAGACCCAGTACTTC
CDR3: CASSNPRVETQYF

D: TRBD1
J: TRBJ2-7
size: NA
V: TRBV4-1
DNA: TGCGCCAGCAGCCAAGTTCCGGGACAGTTAAACGGGCAGTACTTC
CDR3: CASSQVPGQLNGQYF

D: TRBD1
J: TRBJ1-4
size: NA
V: TRBV18
DNA: TGTGCCAGCTCACCAATCAGGGGGCCGTCAAATGAAAAACTGTTTTTT
CDR3: CASSPIRGPSNEKLFF

D: NA
J: TRBJ1-5
size: NA
V: TRBV29-1
DNA: TGCAGCGTTCCGGGCTTGGGAGATCAGCCCCAGCATTTT
CDR3: CSVPGLGDQPQHF

D: NA
J: TRBJ1-5
size: NA
V: TRBV19
DNA: TGTGCCAGTAGTTCCCAAACAGGTTTCCAGCATTTT
CDR3: CASSSQTGFQHF

D: TRBD2
J: TRBJ2-1
size: NA
V: TRBV13
DNA: TGTGCCAGCAGCCCCCCACCGGGACTAGCGCCAACCATGGGCTCCTACAATGAGCAGTTCTTC
CDR3: CASSPPPGLAPTMGSYNEQFF

D: NA
J: TRBJ1-3
size: NA
V: TRBV7-3
DNA: TGTGCCAGCAGCTTAAGTGGACTGGGGAGCGGGACCATATATTTT
CDR3: CASSLSGLGSGTIYF

D: NA
J: TRBJ1-2
size: NA
V: TRBV19
DNA: TGTGCCAGTAGTATCGGGGGGCGCGGCTACACCTTC
CDR3: CASSIGGRGYTF

D: NA
J: TRBJ2-7
size: NA
V: TRBV4-2
DNA: TGTGCCAGCAGCCAAGAACTAGCAGGCGAGCAGTACTTC
CDR3: CASSQELAGEQYF

D: NA
J: TRBJ1-3
size: few
V: TRBV7-9
DNA: TGTGCCAGCAGCTTATTGGGGCCTGGAAACACCATATATTTT
CDR3: CASSLLGPGNTIYF